This TCR beta chain was identified in a study of blood T cell repertoires in COVID-19. The CDR3 has 15 amino acids. J lost 5 bases, V lost 4 bases, and 4 bases had no gene match. Germline CDR1 reads LGHDT; CDR2 reads YNNKEL (reference sequence). The assay was immunoSEQ multiplex PCR, and TCRdb's table has in-frame clones only and misses some. The repertoire has approximately 250,000 clones, under 90% of them found once; the top ten carry around 7.8%. The chain has TRBV3-1 (or the pseudogene TRBV3-2) and TRBJ2-5; 13 bases map to TRBD2. The sample comprised peripheral blood. This TCR came from a human donor in a cohort sampled during active COVID-19. The CDR3 bases are TGTGCCAGCAGCCGTTTGACTAGCGGGGGGGAGACCCAGTACTTC. It translates to CASSRLTSGGETQYF.